The T cell receptor (beta chain) described here comes from a study of blood T cell repertoires in COVID-19. Study-level information: Samples came from the United States, Italy and Spain, spanning acute and convalescent COVID-19. PBMCs, B-cell-depleted T cells, or T cells provided the cDNA or gDNA that made up the material.

In the authors' workflow: Amplification with reference gene primers provided the estimates of nucleated cell counts. Clones were sequenced by immunoSEQ multiplex PCR, and TCRdb holds only the in-frame ones, with some missing. The V and J calls and clone size were taken over from that table, and D and trimming were inferred from the DNA. The repertoire includes some 60,000 clones, under 85% of them detected once, and around 3.4% sits in the top ten. The specimen sequenced was peripheral blood. This sequence was found in a woman of 80 years or more with acute or convalescent COVID-19.

Here the CDR3 reads CASSQVSRETQYF. The CDR3 region has the DNA TGTGCCAGCAGCCAAGTGTCTCGAGAGACCCAGTACTTC. V gene TRBV3-1 (or the pseudogene TRBV3-2) combines with J gene TRBJ2-5; D remains ambiguous. This CDR3 is 13 amino acids long. In germline, CDR1 is LGHDT, CDR2 YNNKEL (reference sequence). Deletions cut 1 base from V and 4 bases from J, with 7 bases between.